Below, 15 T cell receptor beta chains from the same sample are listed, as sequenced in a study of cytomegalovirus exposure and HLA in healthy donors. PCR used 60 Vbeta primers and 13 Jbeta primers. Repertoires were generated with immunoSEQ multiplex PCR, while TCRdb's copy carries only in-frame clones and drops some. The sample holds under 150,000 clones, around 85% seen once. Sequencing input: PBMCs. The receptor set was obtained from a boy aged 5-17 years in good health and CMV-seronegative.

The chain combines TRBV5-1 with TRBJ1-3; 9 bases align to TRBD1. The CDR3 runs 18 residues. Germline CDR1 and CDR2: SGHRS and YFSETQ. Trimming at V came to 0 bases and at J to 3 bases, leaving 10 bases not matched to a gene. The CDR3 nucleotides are TGCGCCAGCAGCTTGGAGGGGACAGGGACTCGCGGTGGAAACACCATATATTTT. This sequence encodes CASSLEGTGTRGGNTIYF.

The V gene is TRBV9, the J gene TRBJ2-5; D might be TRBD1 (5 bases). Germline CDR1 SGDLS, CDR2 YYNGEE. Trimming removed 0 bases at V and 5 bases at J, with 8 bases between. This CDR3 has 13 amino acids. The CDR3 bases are TGTGCCAGCAGCGTAGAAGGGGCCGAGACCCAGTACTTC. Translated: CASSVEGAETQYF.

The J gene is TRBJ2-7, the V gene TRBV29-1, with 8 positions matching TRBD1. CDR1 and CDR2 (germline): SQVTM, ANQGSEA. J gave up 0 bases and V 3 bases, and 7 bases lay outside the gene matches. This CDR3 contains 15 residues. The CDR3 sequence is CSVELTGESSYEQYF. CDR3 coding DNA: TGCAGCGTTGAGTTGACAGGGGAAAGCTCCTACGAGCAGTACTTC.

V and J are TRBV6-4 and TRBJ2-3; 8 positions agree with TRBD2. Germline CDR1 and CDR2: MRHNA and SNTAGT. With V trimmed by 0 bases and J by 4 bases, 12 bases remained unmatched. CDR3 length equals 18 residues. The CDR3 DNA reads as TGTGCCAGCAGTGACTCGTCGGTCAGCGGGGGAGGCCCAGATACGCAGTATTTT. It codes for CASSDSSVSGGGPDTQYF.

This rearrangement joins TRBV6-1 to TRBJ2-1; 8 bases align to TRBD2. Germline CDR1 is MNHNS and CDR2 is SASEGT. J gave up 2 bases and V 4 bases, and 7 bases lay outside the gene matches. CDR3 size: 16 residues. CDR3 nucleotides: TGTGCCAGCAGTGTCACCGGGACTAGTGCCTACAATGAGCAGTTCTTC. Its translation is CASSVTGTSAYNEQFF.

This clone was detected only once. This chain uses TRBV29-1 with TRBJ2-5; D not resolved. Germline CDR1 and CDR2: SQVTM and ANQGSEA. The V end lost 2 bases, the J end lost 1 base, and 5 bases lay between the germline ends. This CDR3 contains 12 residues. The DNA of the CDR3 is TGCAGCGTTGAACTATTCCAAGAGACCCAGTACTTC. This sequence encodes CSVELFQETQYF.

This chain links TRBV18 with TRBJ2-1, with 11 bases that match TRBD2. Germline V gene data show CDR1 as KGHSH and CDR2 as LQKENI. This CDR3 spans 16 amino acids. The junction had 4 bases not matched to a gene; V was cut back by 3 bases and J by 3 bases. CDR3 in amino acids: CASSPGLAEIYNEQFF. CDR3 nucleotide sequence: TGTGCCAGCTCACCGGGACTAGCGGAGATCTACAATGAGCAGTTCTTC.

CDR3 sequence (DNA): TGTGCCAGCAGTTTAAGCGGGACTTATACCGGGGAGCTGTTTTTT. Translation gives CASSLSGTYTGELFF. The chain has TRBV25-1 and TRBJ2-2, with 7 nucleotides matching TRBD2. The CDR3 consists of 15 residues. In germline, CDR1 is MGHDK, CDR2 SYGVNS. The trim removed 5 bases at V and 5 bases at J, leaving 8 bases unmatched.

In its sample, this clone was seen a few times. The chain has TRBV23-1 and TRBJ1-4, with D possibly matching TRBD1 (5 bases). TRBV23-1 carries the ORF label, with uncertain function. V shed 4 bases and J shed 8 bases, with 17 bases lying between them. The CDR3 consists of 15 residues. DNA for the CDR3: TGCGCCAGCAGTCCACTTGGGGGGTCCCGGGAAAAACTGTTTTTT. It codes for CASSPLGGSREKLFF.

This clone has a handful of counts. CDR3 amino acids: CASDSATEAFF. DNA for the CDR3: TGTGCCAGCGACTCCGCCACTGAAGCTTTCTTT. The chain combines TRBV7-9 with TRBJ1-1; D not certain. The V and J ends lost 8 bases and 4 bases respectively, with 8 bases between them. The CDR3 is made up of 11 amino acids. Germline assignment: CDR1 SEHNR and CDR2 FQNEAQ (reference sequence).

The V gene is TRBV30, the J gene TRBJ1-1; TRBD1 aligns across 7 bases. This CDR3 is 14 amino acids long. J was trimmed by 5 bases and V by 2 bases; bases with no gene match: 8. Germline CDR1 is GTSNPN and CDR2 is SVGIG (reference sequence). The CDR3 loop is CAWSHPAGGTEAFF. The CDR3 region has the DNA TGTGCCTGGAGTCATCCCGCAGGGGGTACTGAAGCTTTCTTT.

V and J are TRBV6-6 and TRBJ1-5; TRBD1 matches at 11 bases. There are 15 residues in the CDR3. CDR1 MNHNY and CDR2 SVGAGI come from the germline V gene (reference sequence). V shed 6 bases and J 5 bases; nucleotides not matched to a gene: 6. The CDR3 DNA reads TGTGCCAGCAGGGACGTGGGACAGGGGGATCAGCCCCAGCATTTT. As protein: CASRDVGQGDQPQHF.

The CDR3 nucleotides are TGTGCCAGCAGCCAAAGCGGGGGTTCCTACGAGCAGTACTTC. Translated: CASSQSGGSYEQYF. V usage is TRBV4-2 and J usage is TRBJ2-7; 8 nucleotides match TRBD2. The germline gives CDR1 LGHNA, CDR2 YNFKEQ. The CDR3 is 14 residues long. V lost 2 bases to trimming and J lost 1 base; unmatched junction nucleotides: 1.

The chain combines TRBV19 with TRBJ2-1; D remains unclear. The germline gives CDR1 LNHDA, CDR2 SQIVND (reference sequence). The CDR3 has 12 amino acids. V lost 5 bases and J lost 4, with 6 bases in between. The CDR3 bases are TGTGCCAGTAGTTCACTTTACAATGAGCAGTTCTTC. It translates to CASSSLYNEQFF. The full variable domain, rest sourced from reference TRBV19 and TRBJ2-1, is DGGITQSPKYLFRKEGQNVTLSCEQNLNHDAMYWYRQDPGQGLRLIYYSQIVNDFQKGDIAEGYSVSREKKESFPLTVTSAQKNPTAFYLCASSSLYNEQFFGPGTRLTVL.

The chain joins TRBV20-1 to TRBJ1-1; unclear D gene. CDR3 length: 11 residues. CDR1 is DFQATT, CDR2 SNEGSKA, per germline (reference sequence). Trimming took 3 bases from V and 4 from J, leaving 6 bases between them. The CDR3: CSARESTEAFF. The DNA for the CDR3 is TGCAGTGCTAGGGAGTCCACTGAAGCTTTCTTT.